The 24 T cell receptor beta chains below were found in one sample sequenced in a study of regulatory T cells in long-lasting Graves disease. Specified time point: newly diagnosed GD, antithyroid drugs for less than 3 months. PBMC-extracted RNA yielded the TCR library. Construction of TCR beta libraries relied on iRepertoire HTBI primers and on Arm-PCR targeting CDR3 regions. MiXCR, applied by TCRdb to the multiplex PCR reads, yields one record per CDR3 protein. In the table there are 440,000 or so distinct CDR3 sequences, less than 20% of which are singletons. This sample also belongs to another study, concerning T cells in Graves' hyperthyroidism and ophthalmopathy.

The material was peripheral blood mononuclear cells (PBMCs), obtained at new diagnosis, from a patient treated with antithyroid drugs. All receptors derive from a woman aged 25 to 39 with Graves disease.

This clonotype has at least ten counts. The rearrangement uses TRBV2 and TRBJ2-7, with 12 nucleotides matching TRBD1. The CDR3 spans 14 residues. CDR1 is SNHLY and CDR2 is FYNNEI in the germline V gene. The V segment lost 3 bases and the J segment 6 bases; nucleotides outside the gene matches: 3. Here the CDR3 reads CASSEGQGAAEQYF. CDR3 sequence (DNA): TGTGCCAGCAGTGAGGGACAGGGGGCAGCCGAGCAGTACTTC.

This clonotype was counted ten times or more. The chain joins TRBV12-3 or TRBV12-4 to TRBJ2-1; 11 bases align to TRBD1. The CDR3 loop spans 16 amino acids. J was trimmed by 5 bases and V by 7 bases; bases with no gene match: 10. This chain's CDR3 is CASNPYPGQGDNEQFF. The CDR3 DNA reads TGTGCCAGCAACCCTTACCCGGGACAGGGGGACAATGAGCAGTTCTTC.

The rearrangement links TRBV9 to TRBJ1-1; D possibly corresponds to TRBD1 (5 bases). Germline V gene data show CDR1 as SGDLS and CDR2 as YYNGEE. The CDR3 spans 15 residues. Trimming left V 4 bases short and J 0 bases short, with 13 bases between. The CDR3 region has the DNA TGTGCCAGCAGCTCAGGGTTGGGTGTGAACACTGAAGCTTTCTTT. Amino acids: CASSSGLGVNTEAFF.

This clonotype was recorded many times. This sequence joins TRBV6-5 and TRBJ2-2; 9 nucleotides line up with TRBD2. V lost 0 bases and J lost 10; bases outside the gene matches: 12. The CDR3 runs 17 residues. From germline, CDR1 is MNHEY and CDR2 SVGAGI. The CDR3 is CASSYSVLAGPGQELFF. The CDR3 DNA is TGTGCCAGCAGTTACTCGGTGCTAGCGGGACCCGGGCAGGAGCTGTTTTTT.

This chain's CDR3 is CAWSRTGTDLRGYTF. The CDR3 bases are TGTGCCTGGAGTAGGACTGGGACAGACCTTAGAGGCTACACCTTC. The genes are TRBV30 and TRBJ1-2, with 7 bases aligning to TRBD1. Germline V lookup: CDR1 GTSNPN, CDR2 SVGIG (reference sequence). The length of the CDR3 is 15 residues. V gave up 2 bases and J gave up 8 bases; unmatched junction bases: 14.

This clonotype has ten or more counts. The chain recombines TRBV28 with TRBJ1-5; no definite D call. CDR3 length: 13 residues. The ends were cut back, 8 bases at V and 2 bases at J, with 10 bases in the middle. Germline CDR1 MDHEN, CDR2 SYDVKM. CDR3 sequence (DNA): TGTGCCAGCCAACCCGTTGGCAATCAGCCCCAGCATTTT. Translating gives CASQPVGNQPQHF.

As concerns this clonotype: A far larger clone is only one base removed, so a read error is likely. The genes are TRBV3-1 and TRBJ2-1; either TRBD1 or TRBD2 may supply D (5 bases each). This CDR3 region has 17 residues. Germline values: CDR1 LGHDT, CDR2 YNNKEL (reference sequence). In DNA form, the CDR3 reads TGTGCCAGCAGCCCCCGCCCTGGCCGGGACGTCTACAATGATCAGTTCTTC. The encoded protein is CASSPRPGRDVYNDQFF.

Ten or more counts support this clonotype. V gene TRBV12-3 or TRBV12-4 combines with J gene TRBJ1-1, with D possibly matching TRBD1 (5 bases). Trimming removed 7 bases at V and 4 bases at J, with 10 bases between. The CDR3 covers 12 residues. CDR3 in amino acids: CASTFGATEAFF. The CDR3 bases are TGTGCCAGCACCTTCGGGGCCACTGAAGCTTTCTTT.

The chain joins TRBV7-2 to TRBJ2-2, with a possible D match to TRBD2 (5 bases). Trimming left V 2 bases short and J 2 bases short, with 15 bases between. The germline gives CDR1 SGHTA, CDR2 FQGNSA. This CDR3 contains 17 residues. CDR3 residues: CASSLRESPENTGELFF. In DNA, the CDR3 is TGTGCCAGCAGCTTAAGGGAGTCCCCTGAAAACACCGGGGAGCTGTTTTTT.

In its sample, this clonotype was seen many times. V gene TRBV28 combines with J gene TRBJ2-5, with D uncertain. The CDR3 is made up of 16 amino acids. V was cut by 4 bases and J by 1 base, with 16 bases left in between. The germline gives CDR1 MDHEN, CDR2 SYDVKM. The CDR3 reads CASSSRQAISQETQYF. CDR3 sequence (DNA): TGTGCCAGCAGTTCCCGGCAGGCCATATCCCAAGAGACCCAGTACTTC.

This clonotype was detected many times. The chain carries TRBV6-2 or TRBV6-3 and TRBJ2-1, with D possibly matching TRBD2 (6 bases). The CDR3 spans 14 residues. The V gene lost 7 bases and the J gene lost 7 bases, with 17 bases spanning the gap. Germline CDR1 and CDR2: MNHEY and SVGEGT. The CDR3 sequence is CASKAPAGRNEQFF. The CDR3, as DNA: TGTGCCAGCAAGGCCCCGGCGGGGAGGAATGAGCAGTTCTTC.

This clonotype has only one observation. With a much larger clone just one base away, this may be a read error. The chain uses TRBV11-2 and TRBJ1-3, with 8 bases fitting TRBD1. Germline CDR1 is SGHAT and CDR2 is FQNNGV. This CDR3 region has 16 residues. The CDR3 nucleotides read TGTGCCAGCAGCTTTCCGACAGGGGACTCTGGAAACACCGTATATTTT. This sequence encodes CASSFPTGDSGNTVYF. Filled out from reference TRBV11-2 and TRBJ1-3, the complete variable domain reads EAGVAQSPRYKIIEKRQSVAFWCNPISGHATLYWYQQILGQGPKLLIQFQNNGVVDDSQLPKDRFSAERLKGVDSTLKIQPAKLEDSAVYLCASSFPTGDSGNTVYFGEGSWLTVV.

The chain couples TRBV4-1 to TRBJ1-5; 8 bases are shared with TRBD1. Germline CDR1 MGHRA, CDR2 YSYEKL. The junction had 9 bases not matched to a gene; V was cut back by 2 bases and J by 6 bases. The CDR3 is 16 residues long. The CDR3 region has the DNA TGCGCCAGCAGCCAATTGTACAGGGGGATAGGTCAGCCCCAGCATTTT. Translating gives CASSQLYRGIGQPQHF.

To note about this clonotype: Since a much larger clone is just one base distant, this may be a read error. V is TRBV10-3 and J is TRBJ1-5; D not certain. CDR1 and CDR2 from the germline V gene are ENHRY and SYGVKD. The CDR3 covers 14 residues. V gave up 5 bases and J gave up 3 bases, with 11 bases separating them. CDR3 bases: TGTGCCATCAGTTACGGCAGGAACAATCAGCCCCAGCATTTT. This codes for CAISYGRNNQPQHF.

The sample holds a few counts of this clonotype. The chain joins TRBV5-5 to TRBJ2-2; possible D gene TRBD1, 5 bases. Looked up from germline, CDR1 is SGHKS and CDR2 is YYEKEE (reference sequence). The CDR3 loop spans 16 amino acids. Trimming pared 0 bases from V and 3 bases from J, leaving 12 bases between. The CDR3 sequence: CASSLGVWGYTGELFF. CDR3 in DNA: TGTGCCAGCAGCTTGGGAGTCTGGGGCTACACCGGGGAGCTGTTTTTT.

This clonotype occurred many times. V is TRBV6-1 and J is TRBJ1-2; tentatively, D is TRBD1 (5 bases). This CDR3 region has 12 residues. The germline V gene encodes CDR1 MNHNS and CDR2 SASEGT. V lost 8 bases and J 4 bases, leaving 11 bases between the germline ends. CDR3 in DNA: TGTGCCAGCGGGGCAGGGCGCTATGGCTACACCTTC. It translates to CASGAGRYGYTF.

V and J are TRBV10-1 and TRBJ2-3; D is ambiguous. V was trimmed by 10 bases and J by 1 base, leaving 12 bases between them. The CDR3 runs to 13 residues. In germline, CDR1 is WNHNN, CDR2 SYGVQD (reference sequence). The CDR3 spells CATSLTGTDTQYF. The DNA of the CDR3 is TGCGCCACCAGCCTGACGGGCACAGATACGCAGTATTTT.

V gene TRBV6-1 combines with J gene TRBJ2-1; 7 bases align to TRBD1. V shed 7 bases and J 6 bases; nucleotides not matched to a gene: 9. The CDR3 length is 14 residues. In germline, CDR1 is MNHNS, CDR2 SASEGT. CDR3 in amino acids: CASKSGQTLNEQFF. In nucleotides, the CDR3 is TGTGCCAGCAAATCGGGACAGACACTCAATGAGCAGTTCTTC.

This clonotype came up a few times. This chain connects TRBV19 to TRBJ2-1; possible D gene TRBD2, 6 bases. Germline V gives CDR1 LNHDA, CDR2 SQIVND (reference sequence). V was pared by 2 bases and J by 6 bases, with 14 bases between. CDR3 length equals 15 residues. CDR3 coding DNA: TGTGCCAGTAGTATATGGCCAGCGGGTAGCAATGAGCAGTTCTTC. Translation gives CASSIWPAGSNEQFF.

In its sample, this clonotype was seen a few times. The chain employs TRBV12-3 or TRBV12-4 and TRBJ2-2, with a weak D call TRBD2 (6 bases). V lost 8 bases to trimming and J lost 5 bases, with 12 bases between them. CDR3 size: 13 residues. The CDR3 spells CASRRDGTGELFF. CDR3 nucleotide sequence: TGTGCCAGCCGGCGGGACGGAACCGGGGAGCTGTTTTTT.

This clonotype was counted at least ten times. The chain carries TRBV18 and TRBJ1-2; TRBD1 matches at 8 bases. CDR3 length equals 15 residues. From germline, CDR1 is KGHSH and CDR2 LQKENI. Losses at the gene ends were 5 bases for V and 2 bases for J; bases not matched to a gene: 7. CDR3 in DNA: TGTGCCAGCTCAGCAGGACAGGGCCCCAACTATGGCTACACCTTC. This sequence encodes CASSAGQGPNYGYTF.

This clonotype was seen a handful of times. The V and J genes are TRBV13 and TRBJ2-2; D may be TRBD1 (7 bases). There are 17 residues in the CDR3. V shed 6 bases and J shed 0 bases, with 17 bases lying between them. Per germline, CDR1 PRHDT and CDR2 FYEKMQ (reference sequence). The CDR3 sequence: CASRLTGEVANTGELFF. Here the CDR3 DNA reads TGTGCCAGCAGGCTAACAGGGGAGGTTGCGAACACCGGGGAGCTGTTTTTT.

Ten or more counts support this clonotype. This chain connects TRBV4-1 to TRBJ1-1; no clear D. V lost 4 bases and J 0 bases, leaving 9 bases between the germline ends. Per the germline V gene, CDR1 is MGHRA and CDR2 is YSYEKL. This CDR3 comprises 14 residues. The CDR3 reads CASSRAVMNTEAFF. CDR3 sequence (DNA): TGCGCCAGCAGCCGCGCGGTGATGAACACTGAAGCTTTCTTT.

In its sample, this clonotype was seen a few times. The DNA of the CDR3 is TGTGCCAGCATCGCGGCGGGGTCTGGAAACACCATATATTTT. Translated, it gives CASIAAGSGNTIYF. This chain joins TRBV5-8 and TRBJ1-3; unclear D gene. V was trimmed by 6 bases and J by 1 base, leaving 11 bases between them. The germline CDR1 and CDR2 sequences are SGHTS and YDEGEE. The CDR3 is 14 amino acids.